The present T cell receptor beta chain was sequenced within a study of shared clonotypes between healthy human individuals. Overall study results and limits: Measured sharing among donors was expected to vary with sequencing depth. Estimated richness was generally greater in naive than memory subsets.

Recent acute infections and vaccinations were absent in the healthy HIV-negative adult donors. CD4+ cells were split into CD45RA+ naive and CD45RA-negative memory subsets. Comments on this clone: Its matching antigen is unknown.

CDR3 length equals 14 residues. Germline V gives CDR1 SGHRS, CDR2 YFSETQ. The V end lost 0 bases, the J end lost 9 bases, and 13 bases lay between the germline ends. Using immunoSEQ multiplex PCR, the repertoire was profiled, and TCRdb retains in-frame clones only, with some absent. The sample has some 1.5 million clones; nearly 99% are singletons. The sequenced sample was naive CD4+ T cells sorted from blood. Subset noted: CD45RA+ positively selected. The chain carries TRBV5-1 and TRBJ1-5, with a possible D match to TRBD1 (6 bases). The TCR was taken from a young man in good health. CDR3 region: CASSLEGGIGPQHF. The CDR3 nucleotides read TGCGCCAGCAGCTTGGAGGGGGGGATCGGGCCCCAGCATTTT.